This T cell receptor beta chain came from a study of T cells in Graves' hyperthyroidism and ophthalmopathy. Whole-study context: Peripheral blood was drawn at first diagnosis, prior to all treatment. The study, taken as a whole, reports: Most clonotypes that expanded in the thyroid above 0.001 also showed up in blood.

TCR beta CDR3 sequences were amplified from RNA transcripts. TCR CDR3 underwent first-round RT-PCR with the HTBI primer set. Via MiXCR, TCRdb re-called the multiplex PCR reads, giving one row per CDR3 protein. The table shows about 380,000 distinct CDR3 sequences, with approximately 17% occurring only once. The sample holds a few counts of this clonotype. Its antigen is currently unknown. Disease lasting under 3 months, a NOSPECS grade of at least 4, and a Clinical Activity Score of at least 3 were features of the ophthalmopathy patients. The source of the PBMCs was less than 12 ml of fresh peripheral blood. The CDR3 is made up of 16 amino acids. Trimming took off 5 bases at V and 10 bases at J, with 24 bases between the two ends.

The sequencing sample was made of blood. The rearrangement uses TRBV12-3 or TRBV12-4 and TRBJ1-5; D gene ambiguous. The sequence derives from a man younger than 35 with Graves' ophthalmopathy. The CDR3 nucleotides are TGTGCCAGCAGTCCACCCGCGGACGGGAACGTGGGTCCCCAGCATTTT. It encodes CASSPPADGNVGPQHF.